This is a list of T cell receptor beta chains from one sample in a study of shared clonotypes between healthy human individuals. Profiling relied on immunoSEQ multiplex PCR, and the TCRdb table lists in-frame clones only, not all of them. The sample contains roughly 200,000 clones, roughly 70% of which appear only once. Sequencing was done on a sample of memory CD4+ T cells sorted from blood. These receptors were obtained from a man between 25 and 39 years old in good health. The CDR3 runs from the conserved cysteine through the conserved F or W. Each record gives: CDR3 protein, CDR3 DNA, clone size, V gene, J gene, D gene. The D gene is left open where the match is weak. Rows give clone size only sometimes, using once, few, many, or a class for an expanded clone.

CASRGTVSEQFF	TGCGCCAGCAGGGGGACAGTTTCTGAGCAGTTCTTC	few	TRBV5-1	TRBJ2-1	TRBD1
CASSPQHSNQPQHF	TGTGCCAGCTCACCCCAGCATAGCAATCAGCCCCAGCATTTT	few	TRBV18	TRBJ1-5	.
CASSLKQGAPNEQYF	TGTGCCAGCAGCTTAAAACAGGGGGCTCCTAACGAGCAGTACTTC	.	TRBV7-3	TRBJ2-7	TRBD1
CASRGEEGIYNEQFF	TGTGCCAGCAGAGGGGAGGAGGGCATTTACAATGAGCAGTTCTTC	.	TRBV7-9	TRBJ2-1	.
CASSPTGTQETQYF	TGTGCCAGCAGCCCGACCGGAACCCAAGAGACCCAGTACTTC	many	TRBV7-3	TRBJ2-5	.
CASSERIGGPYGYTF	TGTGCCAGCAGTGAAAGAATAGGGGGCCCCTATGGCTACACCTTC	.	TRBV6-1	TRBJ1-2	TRBD1
CASSGQGWGEAFF	TGTGCCAGCAGTGGACAGGGATGGGGGGAAGCTTTCTTT	.	TRBV27	TRBJ1-1	TRBD1
CASSPPGGLTDTQYF	TGTGCCAGCTCACCACCGGGGGGGCTCACAGATACGCAGTATTTT	.	TRBV18	TRBJ2-3	.
CASSLTDSLTEAFF	TGTGCCAGCAGTTTAACAGATTCACTAACTGAAGCTTTCTTT	.	TRBV28	TRBJ1-1	.
CASSDSDGHNEQFF	TGTGCCAGCAGCGACAGTGACGGGCACAATGAGCAGTTCTTC	.	TRBV11-2	TRBJ2-1	.
CASSLSGTTYGYTF	TGTGCCAGCTCACTTTCCGGGACAACCTATGGCTACACCTTC	once	TRBV18	TRBJ1-2	.
CASSTGLAGVEQYF	TGTGCCAGCAGTACAGGACTAGCGGGAGTCGAGCAGTACTTC	.	TRBV2	TRBJ2-7	TRBD2
CASSYLGGASEKLFF	TGTGCCAGCAGCTATCTCGGGGGGGCGTCCGAAAAACTGTTTTTT	few	TRBV11-2	TRBJ1-4	.
CASSLDRGRDTQYF	TGTGCCAGCAGCTTAGATCGGGGGAGGGATACGCAGTATTTT	few	TRBV11-2	TRBJ2-3	.
CASSLGLGGNTEAFF	TGTGCCAGCAGCTTAGGGCTGGGGGGAAACACTGAAGCTTTCTTT	.	TRBV11-1	TRBJ1-1	.
CASSFLHVQGARSYEQYF	TGTGCCAGCAGTTTCCTACACGTACAGGGGGCGCGTTCTTACGAGCAGTACTTC	.	TRBV28	TRBJ2-7	TRBD1
CATTGTGLDEQYF	TGTGCCACGACCGGGACAGGGTTAGACGAGCAGTACTTC	.	TRBV6-1	TRBJ2-7	TRBD1
CASIIGGSSGTDTQYF	TGTGCCAGCATCATCGGGGGGTCATCTGGCACAGATACGCAGTATTTT	.	TRBV28	TRBJ2-3	TRBD2
CAISDTGLKETQYF	TGTGCCATCAGTGATACCGGCCTTAAAGAGACCCAGTACTTC	.	TRBV10-3	TRBJ2-5	.
CASSESRQNTGELFF	TGCGCCAGCAGTGAGTCGAGGCAAAACACCGGGGAGCTGTTTTTT	.	TRBV10-1	TRBJ2-2	.
CASSQRPRERQETQYF	TGTGCCAGCAGCCAAAGGCCCAGGGAGAGACAAGAGACCCAGTACTTC	few	TRBV14	TRBJ2-5	.
CASSLRPQGSGYTF	TGTGCCAGCAGTCTCCGACCACAGGGATCTGGCTACACCTTC	.	TRBV27	TRBJ1-2	.
CASSQAWAGGPYEQFF	TGCGCCAGCAGCCAAGCTTGGGCGGGAGGGCCATATGAGCAGTTCTTC	.	TRBV4-3	TRBJ2-1	TRBD2
CASSLDGRVTGELFF	TGCGCCAGCAGCTTGGACGGGAGGGTCACCGGGGAGCTGTTTTTT	.	TRBV5-1	TRBJ2-2	TRBD2
CASSLEGNQAGNTIYF	TGTGCCAGCAGCTTAGAGGGAAATCAAGCTGGAAACACCATATATTTT	.	TRBV5-5	TRBJ1-3	.
CASSRPGLGNEQFF	TGTGCCAGCAGCCGGCCGGGGTTAGGGAATGAGCAGTTCTTC	.	TRBV7-2	TRBJ2-1	.
CASSSSDREQYF	TGTGCCAGCAGTTCCTCTGACAGAGAGCAGTACTTC	.	TRBV6-5	TRBJ2-7	.
CASSGPSGTDTQYF	TGCGCCAGCAGTGGCCCCTCAGGCACAGATACGCAGTATTTT	.	TRBV10-2	TRBJ2-3	.
CASSIPGTGNGYTF	TGTGCCAGTAGTATCCCCGGGACAGGGAATGGCTACACCTTC	.	TRBV19	TRBJ1-2	TRBD1